A selection of T cell receptor beta chains follows, all from one sample in a study of CD8 T cells in Susac syndrome. One entry per CDR3 protein results from TCRdb running MiXCR on the immunoSEQ multiplex PCR reads. The sample contains 160,000 or so distinct CDR3 sequences, 85% to 95% of which appear only once. The sequenced material came from CD8+ T cells from PBMCs. The receptors were gathered from a human donor with multiple sclerosis. The CDR3 runs from the conserved cysteine through the conserved F or W. A D gene is named only where the DNA matches it firmly. Clone size is not always given. Where it is, it says once, few, many or a class for expanded clones.

j_call clone_size d_call v_call cdr3_nt cdr3_aa
TRBJ2-5 NA NA TRBV5-6 TGTGCCAGCAGCTTCCCAGGTGCGGGCGCCCCTCAAGAGACCCAGTACTTC CASSFPGAGAPQETQYF
TRBJ2-3 once TRBD1 TRBV2 TGTGCCAGCGCCCCGGACAGGGGTAGAAGTGGAGATACGCAGTATTTT CASAPDRGRSGDTQYF
TRBJ2-3 NA NA TRBV7-9 TGTGCCAGCAGCTCTTCCCTGATTGGGCCGGCAGATACGCAGTATTTT CASSSSLIGPADTQYF
TRBJ1-2 NA NA TRBV29-1 TGCAGCGTGGAAACAGGGTACGATGGCTACACCTTC CSVETGYDGYTF
TRBJ1-2 NA TRBD1 TRBV9 TGTGCCAGCAGTACAGAGGGGGCAGCATATGGCTACACCTTC CASSTEGAAYGYTF
TRBJ2-7 NA TRBD1 TRBV27 TGTGCCAGCGGACAGGTGTTCTACGAGCAGTACTTC CASGQVFYEQYF
TRBJ1-2 NA NA TRBV9 TGTGCCAGCAGCGTTGGGGTGGGCTATGGCTACACCTTC CASSVGVGYGYTF
TRBJ2-7 NA TRBD2 TRBV20-1 TGCAGTGCCCTAGCGGGATCCTCCTACGAGCAGTACTTC CSALAGSSYEQYF
TRBJ1-2 NA NA TRBV28 TGTGCCAGCAGTTTACATCGAGGACAACAACCGGGTGGCTACACCTTC CASSLHRGQQPGGYTF
TRBJ2-3 NA NA TRBV28 TGTGCCAGCAGTTTGACAGTCAGTTTCACAGATACGCAGTATTTT CASSLTVSFTDTQYF
TRBJ2-1 NA TRBD1 TRBV11-2 TGTGCCAGCAGCTTAGTGATTGGACAGGGTTACAATGAGCAGTTCTTC CASSLVIGQGYNEQFF
TRBJ2-1 NA NA TRBV29-1 TGCAGCGTTGACAGGGGTTCCTACAATGAGCAGTTCTTC CSVDRGSYNEQFF
TRBJ1-6 NA NA TRBV7-6 TGTGCCAGCAGCTTAGTAACAGGCGGTTCACCCCTCCACTTT CASSLVTGGSPLHF
TRBJ2-7 NA NA TRBV14 TGTGCCAGCAGCCAGTCATCCGGGACGATCTCCTACGAGCAGTACTTC CASSQSSGTISYEQYF
TRBJ2-1 NA TRBD2 TRBV15 TGTGCCACCAGCAGACTAGCGGGAGGCGATGAGCAGTTCTTC CATSRLAGGDEQFF
TRBJ2-1 NA NA TRBV5-6 TGTGCCAGCAGTCCTAGGGTCGGACTTTACAATGAGCAGTTCTTC CASSPRVGLYNEQFF
TRBJ1-5 NA NA TRBV3-1 TGTGCCAGCAGCCAAGATTCAGGGGTTAGCAATCAGCCCCAGCATTTT CASSQDSGVSNQPQHF
TRBJ2-5 NA NA TRBV7-9 TGTGCCAGCAGCTTCCTCCAAGAGACCCAGTACTTC CASSFLQETQYF
TRBJ1-4 NA NA TRBV20-1 TGCAGTGCTGAGTCCCCTGGGTCGAATGAAAAACTGTTTTTT CSAESPGSNEKLFF
TRBJ1-2 NA NA TRBV5-6 TGTGCCAGCACCTTCAAGGCAACCACGGGTGGCTACACCTTC CASTFKATTGGYTF
TRBJ1-2 NA NA TRBV5-6 TGTGCCAGCAGCTTACCCTGGAGGGGACCCTTCTATGGCTACACCTTC CASSLPWRGPFYGYTF
TRBJ2-7 once NA TRBV6-5 TGTGCCAGCAGCGTCGGGGGGCAGACCTACGAGCAGTACTTC CASSVGGQTYEQYF
TRBJ2-1 NA NA TRBV6-5 TGTGCCAGCAGCTCCCCGTGGGGGCACTACAATGAGCAGTTCTTC CASSSPWGHYNEQFF
TRBJ2-1 NA NA TRBV29-1 TGCAGCGTTGAGGGTACGATAGGGCGGGCCTCCTCCTACAATGAGCAGTTCTTC CSVEGTIGRASSYNEQFF
TRBJ2-7 NA NA TRBV28 TGTGCCGCCCGGGGGGCGGTAGCCTACGAGCAGTACTTC CAARGAVAYEQYF
TRBJ2-7 NA NA TRBV12-3/TRBV12-4 TGTGCCAGCAGTCTAGACACGTACTTACGAGGGCAGTACTTC CASSLDTYLRGQYF
TRBJ2-7 NA TRBD1 TRBV7-9 TGTGCCAGCAGCTACCACGGGACAGGGTACGAGCAGTACTTC CASSYHGTGYEQYF
TRBJ2-7 NA NA TRBV15 TGTGCCACCAGCAGAGAATCCCGTGGGTGGGAGCAGTACTTC CATSRESRGWEQYF
TRBJ2-7 once NA TRBV6-5 TGTGCCAGCAGTTACTCACGGGGCGGCTACGAGCAGTACTTC CASSYSRGGYEQYF